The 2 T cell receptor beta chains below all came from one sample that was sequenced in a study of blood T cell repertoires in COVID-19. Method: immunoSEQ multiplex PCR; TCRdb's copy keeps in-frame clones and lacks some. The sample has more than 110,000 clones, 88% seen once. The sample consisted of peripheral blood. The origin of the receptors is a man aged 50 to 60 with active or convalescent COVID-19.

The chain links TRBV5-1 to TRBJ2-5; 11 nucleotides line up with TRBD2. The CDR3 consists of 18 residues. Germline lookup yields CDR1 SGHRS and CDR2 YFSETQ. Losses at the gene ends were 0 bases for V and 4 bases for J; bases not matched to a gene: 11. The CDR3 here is CASSLAGLAVRRGETQYF. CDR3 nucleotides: TGCGCCAGCAGCTTGGCGGGACTAGCGGTCCGGAGGGGAGAGACCCAGTACTTC.

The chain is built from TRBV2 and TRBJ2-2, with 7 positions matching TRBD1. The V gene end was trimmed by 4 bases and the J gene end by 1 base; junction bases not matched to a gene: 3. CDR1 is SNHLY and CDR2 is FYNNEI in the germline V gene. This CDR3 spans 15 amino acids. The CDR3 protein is CASSVTGLNTGELFF. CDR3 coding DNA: TGTGCCAGCAGTGTGACAGGGCTGAACACCGGGGAGCTGTTTTTT.